Listed here are 32 T cell receptor beta chains from one sample, sequenced in a study of T cell responses to AZD1222 COVID-19 vaccine (dated by TCRdb to the early 2020s). Library preparation employed the immunoSEQ multiplex PCR assay. The table was pulled from immuneACCESS by TCRdb, which kept in-frame rearrangements only. Such tables lose some clones; where checked, under half of the loss comes from unresolved V genes, and the rest has no known cause. The sample table records roughly 120,000 clones; roughly 91% of these occur just once. The ten largest clones represent 4% to 6% of the sample. Per the publication, the time point label means: about 28 days (+/-7) after the second vaccine dose. The sample in question was peripheral blood, obtained 28 days after the second AZD1222 dose. Every receptor here comes from an adult who received the AZD1222 COVID-19 vaccine.

The chain couples TRBV6-5 to TRBJ1-1, with a tentative D call TRBD1 (5 bases). V was trimmed by 0 bases and J by 1 base, leaving 12 bases between them. The CDR3 consists of 16 residues. Germline-derived CDR1 and CDR2 are MNHEY and SVGAGI. CDR3 amino acids: CASSYSEAGGNTEAFF. CDR3 DNA sequence: TGTGCCAGCAGTTACTCCGAGGCGGGGGGGAACACTGAAGCTTTCTTT.

The V call is TRBV12-5, the J call TRBJ2-2, with TRBD2 as a possible D gene (5 bases). Trimming stripped 2 bases from V and 14 bases from J, with 18 bases between. Germline CDR1 is LGHNT and CDR2 is FRNRAP. The CDR3 has 14 amino acids. The CDR3 spells CASGLPIAPWTLFF. The CDR3 DNA follows: TGTGCTAGTGGTTTGCCAATAGCGCCCTGGACCCTGTTTTTT.

The chain has TRBV7-2 and TRBJ1-5, with a weak D call TRBD1 (5 bases). CDR3 size: 14 residues. The V end was cut by 8 bases, the J end by 0 bases, with 11 bases between. Germline values: CDR1 SGHTA, CDR2 FQGNSA. The DNA for the CDR3 is TGTGCCAGCGGGGCAGATAATAGCAATCAGCCCCAGCATTTT. The encoded protein is CASGADNSNQPQHF.

The rearrangement uses TRBV9 and TRBJ2-2; no definite D call. The CDR3 is 13 residues long. Between the trimmed V and J ends, which lost 1 base and 7 bases, there was a span of 8 bases. CDR1 and CDR2 from the germline V gene are SGDLS and YYNGEE. The CDR3 DNA follows: TGTGCCAGCAGCGTATTATCGGGCGGGGAGCTGTTTTTT. Translation: CASSVLSGGELFF.

This clone has a single count. The gene calls are TRBV30 and TRBJ2-3; D perhaps matches TRBD1 (7 bases). Germline V lookup: CDR1 GTSNPN, CDR2 SVGIG (reference sequence). CDR3 length equals 14 residues. The V gene lost 0 bases and the J gene lost 4 bases, with 11 bases spanning the gap. CDR3 loop: CAWSVRGAPDTQYF. CDR3 coding DNA: TGTGCCTGGAGTGTCAGGGGGGCCCCAGATACGCAGTATTTT.

The chain has TRBV15 and TRBJ1-1; the D gene is possibly TRBD1 (6 bases). CDR1 and CDR2 (germline): LNHNV, YYDKDF (reference sequence). The CDR3 totals 16 residues. The V end lost 1 base, the J end lost 7 bases, and 19 bases lay between the germline ends. The CDR3 DNA follows: TGTGCCACCAGCAGAGGAAATATGGGGACCAGGGGTGAAGCTTTCTTT. Translated, it gives CATSRGNMGTRGEAFF.

This chain connects TRBV19 to TRBJ1-4; a possible D gene is TRBD1 (6 bases). CDR1 and CDR2 from the germline V gene are LNHDA and SQIVND (reference sequence). The CDR3 totals 16 residues. With 3 bases removed from V and 13 bases from J, the gap between germline ends came to 24 bases. CDR3 region: CASSIVDRNSLEGLFF. The CDR3 coding sequence is TGTGCCAGTAGTATCGTGGACAGAAACAGTCTTGAAGGACTGTTTTTT.

The chain has TRBV5-4 and TRBJ2-4, with D perhaps TRBD1 (6 bases). Germline V lookup: CDR1 SGHNT, CDR2 YYREEE (reference sequence). Between the trimmed V and J ends, which lost 2 bases and 9 bases, there was a span of 15 bases. The CDR3 spans 14 residues. DNA of the CDR3: TGTGCCAGCAGCTTTAGCGCAGGGGTCGCCATTCAGTACTTC. The encoded protein is CASSFSAGVAIQYF.

The rearrangement links TRBV3-1 (or the pseudogene TRBV3-2) to TRBJ2-4, with D unclear. The CDR3 is made up of 16 amino acids. V was clipped by 1 base and J by 8 bases, with 18 bases between them. Germline CDR1 is LGHDT and CDR2 is YNNKEL (reference sequence). The CDR3 sequence: CASSQAVSVDTHIQYF. The CDR3 nucleotides are TGTGCCAGCAGCCAAGCTGTATCGGTCGATACTCACATTCAGTACTTC.

This sequence joins TRBV19 and TRBJ1-5; 8 bases match TRBD1. This CDR3 is 14 amino acids long. The V segment lost 4 bases and the J segment 2 bases; nucleotides outside the gene matches: 1. The germline V gene encodes CDR1 LNHDA and CDR2 SQIVND (reference sequence). CDR3 nucleotide sequence: TGTGCCAGTAGTAAGACAGGGGGCAATCAGCCCCAGCATTTT. It translates to CASSKTGGNQPQHF.

The chain uses TRBV5-5 and TRBJ2-7; maybe TRBD2 (6 bases). Germline loops: CDR1 SGHKS, CDR2 YYEKEE (reference sequence). CDR3 length: 13 residues. Trimming left V 4 bases short and J 6 bases short, with 14 bases between. CDR3 sequence reads: CASSVGRRGEQYF. DNA of the CDR3: TGTGCCAGCAGCGTGGGACGGCGGGGCGAGCAGTACTTC.

V usage is TRBV11-2 and J usage is TRBJ1-6; D is perhaps TRBD1 (6 bases). Trimming left V 5 bases short and J 0 bases short, with 14 bases between. Germline V gene data show CDR1 as SGHAT and CDR2 as FQNNGV. The CDR3 is made up of 17 amino acids. CDR3 nucleotide sequence: TGTGCCAGCAGCGCCACAGGGTTCTCCTCCTATAATTCACCCCTCCACTTT. This sequence encodes CASSATGFSSYNSPLHF. The full variable domain, rest sourced from reference TRBV11-2 and TRBJ1-6, is EAGVAQSPRYKIIEKRQSVAFWCNPISGHATLYWYQQILGQGPKLLIQFQNNGVVDDSQLPKDRFSAERLKGVDSTLKIQPAKLEDSAVYLCASSATGFSSYNSPLHFGNGTRLTVT.

V is TRBV7-6 and J is TRBJ1-1; unclear D gene. The CDR3 sequence is 15 residues long. The ends were cut back, 0 bases at V and 1 base at J, with 9 bases in the middle. In germline, CDR1 is SGHVS, CDR2 FNYEAQ. Here the CDR3 DNA reads TGTGCCAGCAGCTTAGCAGGGTTTGCGAACACTGAAGCTTTCTTT. This encodes CASSLAGFANTEAFF.

The rearrangement uses TRBV6-5 and TRBJ2-5; D uncertain. V shed 4 bases and J shed 1 base, with 13 bases lying between them. The CDR3 has 15 amino acids. The germline V gene encodes CDR1 MNHEY and CDR2 SVGAGI. The CDR3 here is CASSLGLQSQETQYF. For the CDR3, the DNA is TGTGCCAGCAGTTTAGGCTTACAGAGCCAAGAGACCCAGTACTTC.

The chain couples TRBV28 to TRBJ1-2; D gene ambiguous. The CDR3 spans 12 residues. V was clipped by 2 bases and J by 1 base, with 2 bases between them. Per the germline V gene, CDR1 is MDHEN and CDR2 is SYDVKM. CDR3 region: CASSLVNYGYTF. The CDR3 coding sequence is TGTGCCAGCAGTTTAGTTAACTATGGCTACACCTTC.

V and J are TRBV5-1 and TRBJ1-1; D gene uncertain. Trimming removed 5 bases at V and 1 base at J, with 9 bases between. Germline V CDR1 and CDR2: SGHRS, YFSETQ. The CDR3 length is 13 residues. The chain's CDR3 is CASSPDGNTEAFF. CDR3 DNA: TGCGCCAGCAGTCCGGACGGGAACACTGAAGCTTTCTTT.

V and J are TRBV27 and TRBJ1-2; the match to TRBD1 covers 7 bases. CDR3 length equals 13 residues. J was trimmed by 5 bases and V by 5 bases; bases with no gene match: 5. Germline values: CDR1 MNHEY, CDR2 SMNVEV (reference sequence). The CDR3 loop reads CASSQSGGYGYTF. CDR3 DNA sequence: TGTGCCAGCAGTCAATCAGGGGGGTATGGCTACACCTTC.

This sequence joins TRBV5-1 and TRBJ2-2; D is unclear. The CDR3 has 14 amino acids. The V gene lost 4 bases and the J gene lost 2 bases, with 9 bases spanning the gap. The germline V gene encodes CDR1 SGHRS and CDR2 YFSETQ. CDR3 in amino acids: CASSLPANTGELFF. In DNA, the CDR3 is TGCGCCAGCAGCCTGCCCGCCAACACCGGGGAGCTGTTTTTT.

The chain recombines TRBV30 with TRBJ2-7; no clear D. The V end lost 1 base, the J end lost 6 bases, and 10 bases lay between the germline ends. The germline CDR1 and CDR2 sequences are GTSNPN and SVGIG (reference sequence). This CDR3 is 12 amino acids long. The CDR3 here is CAWSGGGSEQYF. The CDR3 DNA follows: TGTGCCTGGAGTGGGGGTGGGTCCGAGCAGTACTTC.

This CDR3 is CASSYSVLAGGPNTGELFF. The DNA of the CDR3 is TGTGCCAGCAGTTACTCGGTCTTAGCGGGAGGACCTAACACCGGGGAGCTGTTTTTT. This chain links TRBV6-2 or TRBV6-3 with TRBJ2-2, with 10 bases lining up with TRBD2. With 0 bases clipped from V and 2 bases from J, the junction kept 9 bases outside the gene matches. CDR1 and CDR2 from the germline V gene are MNHEY and SVGEGT. There are 19 residues in the CDR3.

The chain has TRBV7-9 and TRBJ1-4, with TRBD1 matching 8 bases. This CDR3 is built from 16 residues. The V gene end was trimmed by 8 bases and the J gene end by 5 bases; junction bases not matched to a gene: 13. The germline V gene encodes CDR1 SEHNR and CDR2 FQNEAQ (reference sequence). CDR3 sequence reads: CASHPLTRQGNEKLFF. As DNA, the CDR3 is TGTGCCAGCCACCCGCTTACAAGACAGGGGAATGAAAAACTGTTTTTT.

This clone came up a few times. The gene calls are TRBV6-5 and TRBJ1-2; D is unclear. V gave up 4 bases and J gave up 7 bases, with 16 bases separating them. This CDR3 has 14 amino acids. Germline V gives CDR1 MNHEY, CDR2 SVGAGI. The CDR3 region has the DNA TGTGCCAGCAGTTTAGGAGGGCAGGCTAGTGGCTACACCTTC. It yields the protein CASSLGGQASGYTF.

This rearrangement joins TRBV18 to TRBJ2-7, with D unclear. This CDR3 has 15 residues. Germline values: CDR1 KGHSH, CDR2 LQKENI. Trimming stripped 0 bases from V and 2 bases from J, with 11 bases between. The CDR3 coding sequence is TGTGCCAGCTCACCACCTGAGGCCTTTCCCTACGAGCAGTACTTC. Translating it yields CASSPPEAFPYEQYF.

The V call is TRBV6-1, the J call TRBJ1-2, with TRBD1 matching over 7 bases. The CDR3 is made up of 16 amino acids. Germline loops: CDR1 MNHNS, CDR2 SASEGT. The V gene end was trimmed by 4 bases and the J gene end by 3 bases; junction bases not matched to a gene: 11. DNA of the CDR3: TGTGCCAGCAGTGGACCAGCCGGGACAGTCCACTATGGCTACACCTTC. It translates to CASSGPAGTVHYGYTF.

The V call is TRBV5-5, the J call TRBJ1-5; D unresolved. Trimming took off 4 bases at V and 2 bases at J, with 13 bases between the two ends. The CDR3 loop spans 15 amino acids. Per the germline V gene, CDR1 is SGHKS and CDR2 is YYEKEE (reference sequence). CDR3 sequence reads: CASSRGNKGNQPQHF. The DNA of the CDR3 is TGTGCCAGCAGCCGAGGGAACAAGGGCAATCAGCCCCAGCATTTT.

The gene calls are TRBV18 and TRBJ1-1, with 8 bases fitting TRBD1. The CDR3 covers 13 residues. CDR1 and CDR2 (germline): KGHSH, LQKENI. Trimming cost V 5 bases and J 4 bases; bases outside gene matches: 3. CDR3 nucleotides: TGTGCCAGCTCATCCACAGGGGGCACTGAAGCTTTCTTT. Translation gives CASSSTGGTEAFF.

The gene calls are TRBV7-9 and TRBJ1-4, with a weak D call TRBD1 (6 bases). CDR1 and CDR2 (germline): SEHNR, FQNEAQ (reference sequence). The CDR3 totals 13 residues. V was pared by 6 bases and J by 13 bases, with 18 bases between. CDR3 loop: CASSYLSGQRLFF. The CDR3 nucleotides are TGTGCCAGCAGTTATCTTTCCGGACAGAGACTGTTTTTT.

The chain combines TRBV7-2 with TRBJ2-5, with 8 bases matching TRBD2. The V gene's germline CDR1 is SGHTA and CDR2 FQGNSA. CDR3 length equals 14 residues. Losses at the gene ends were 5 bases for V and 5 bases for J; bases not matched to a gene: 7. CDR3 sequence: CASSIGGAGETQYF. CDR3 in DNA: TGTGCCAGCAGCATCGGGGGGGCCGGGGAGACCCAGTACTTC.

The chain carries TRBV30 and TRBJ2-3; D unresolved. This CDR3 has 12 residues. V was cut by 0 bases and J by 4 bases, with 5 bases left in between. Germline loops: CDR1 GTSNPN, CDR2 SVGIG (reference sequence). DNA of the CDR3: TGTGCCTGGAGTGTAATTGCAGATACGCAGTATTTT. It is translated as CAWSVIADTQYF.

This rearrangement joins TRBV7-9 to TRBJ2-5, with a weak D call TRBD1 (6 bases). This CDR3 has 14 residues. V lost 4 bases and J 3 bases, leaving 12 bases between the germline ends. The germline gives CDR1 SEHNR, CDR2 FQNEAQ (reference sequence). Here the CDR3 DNA reads TGTGCCAGCAGCTCCGGACAGCCTAAAGAGACCCAGTACTTC. Translating gives CASSSGQPKETQYF.

This chain joins TRBV14 and TRBJ2-5; 12 bases match TRBD1. Losses at the gene ends were 1 base for V and 5 bases for J; bases not matched to a gene: 5. The CDR3 runs 16 residues. CDR1 SGHDN and CDR2 FVKESK come from the germline V gene. Here the CDR3 reads CASSQAGQGAGETQYF. CDR3 coding DNA: TGTGCCAGCAGCCAAGCGGGACAGGGGGCCGGGGAGACCCAGTACTTC.

V gene TRBV7-9 combines with J gene TRBJ2-1, with 9 bases fitting TRBD1. The V gene's germline CDR1 is SEHNR and CDR2 FQNEAQ (reference sequence). Trimming at V came to 3 bases and at J to 3 bases, leaving 9 bases not matched to a gene. The CDR3 loop spans 17 amino acids. The CDR3 DNA sequence: TGTGCCAGCAGCTTTAAATACAGGGGGCAAGGCTACAATGAGCAGTTCTTC. This codes for CASSFKYRGQGYNEQFF. Looking up the rest from reference TRBV7-9 and TRBJ2-1 gives the full variable domain: DTGVSQNPRHKITKRGQNVTFRCDPISEHNRLYWYRQTLGQGPEFLTYFQNEAQLEKSRLLSDRFSAERPKGSFSTLEIQRTEQGDSAMYLCASSFKYRGQGYNEQFFGPGTRLTVL.